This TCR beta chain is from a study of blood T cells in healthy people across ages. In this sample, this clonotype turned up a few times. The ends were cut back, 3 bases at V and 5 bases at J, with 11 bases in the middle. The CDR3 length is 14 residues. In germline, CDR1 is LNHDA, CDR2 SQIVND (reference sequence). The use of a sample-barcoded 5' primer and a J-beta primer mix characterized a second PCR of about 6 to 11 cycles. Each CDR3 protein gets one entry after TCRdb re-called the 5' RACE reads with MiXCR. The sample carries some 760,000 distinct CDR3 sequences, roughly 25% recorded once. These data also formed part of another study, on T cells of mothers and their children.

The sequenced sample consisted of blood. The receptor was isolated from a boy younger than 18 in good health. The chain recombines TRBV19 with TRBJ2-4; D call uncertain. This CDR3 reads CASSMGQKQNIQYF. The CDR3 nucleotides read TGTGCCAGTAGTATGGGCCAGAAACAAAACATTCAGTACTTC.